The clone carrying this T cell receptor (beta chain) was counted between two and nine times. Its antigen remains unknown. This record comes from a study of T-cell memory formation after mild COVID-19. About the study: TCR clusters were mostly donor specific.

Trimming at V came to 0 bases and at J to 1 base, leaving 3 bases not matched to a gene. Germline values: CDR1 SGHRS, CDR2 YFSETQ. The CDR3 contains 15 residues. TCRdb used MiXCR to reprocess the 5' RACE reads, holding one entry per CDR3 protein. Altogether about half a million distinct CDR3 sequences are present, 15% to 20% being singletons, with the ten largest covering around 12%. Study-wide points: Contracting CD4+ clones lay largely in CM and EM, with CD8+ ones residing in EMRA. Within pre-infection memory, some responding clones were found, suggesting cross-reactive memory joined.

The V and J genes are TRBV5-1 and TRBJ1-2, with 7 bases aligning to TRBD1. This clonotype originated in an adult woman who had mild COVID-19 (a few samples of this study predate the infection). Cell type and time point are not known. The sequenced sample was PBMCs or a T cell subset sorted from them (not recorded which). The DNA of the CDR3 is TGCGCCAGCAGCTTGGGGGGGACAGATAACTATGGCTACACCTTC. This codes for CASSLGGTDNYGYTF.